The 4 T cell receptor beta chains listed next were all sequenced from one sample in a study of shared clonotypes between healthy human individuals (dated by TCRdb to about 2020). Receptor libraries were prepared by the immunoSEQ multiplex PCR assay. As stored in TCRdb, this immuneACCESS dataset retains in-frame rearrangements with V and J assigned. A fraction of the clones does not appear; measured against another copy, unresolved V genes explain less than half of the discrepancy, and the remainder lacks a known reason. The sample table shows more than 550,000 clones, and 55% to 75% are seen once. Under 2% of the sample comes from the top ten. The sample was memory CD4+ T cells sorted from blood. This specimen's cell subset or site label, per the study, means: CD45RA-negative fraction. These TCRs come from a woman aged 30 to 39 in good health.

The chain couples TRBV19 to TRBJ1-4; D call uncertain. CDR1 and CDR2 (germline): LNHDA, SQIVND (reference sequence). CDR3 length equals 13 residues. V was cut by 6 bases and J by 4 bases, with 9 bases left in between. The CDR3 loop reads CASSTMSNEKLFF. CDR3 coding DNA: TGTGCCAGTAGCACCATGAGTAATGAAAAACTGTTTTTT.

The gene calls are TRBV6-1 and TRBJ2-6; the D gene is possibly TRBD1 (5 bases). V was cut by 6 bases and J by 4 bases, with 13 bases left in between. This CDR3 contains 15 residues. Per the germline V gene, CDR1 is MNHNS and CDR2 is SASEGT. The CDR3 sequence is CASSLQASGANVLTF. The CDR3 DNA reads as TGTGCCAGCAGCCTACAGGCGTCCGGGGCCAACGTCCTGACTTTC.

The genes are TRBV7-8 and TRBJ1-2; D unresolved. Germline V gene sequence: CDR1 SGHVS, CDR2 FQNEAQ. The CDR3 is 13 residues long. Trimming took 1 base from V and 4 from J, leaving 7 bases between them. The CDR3 region has the DNA TGTGCCAGCAGCTTAGAGAGCACCTATGGCTACACCTTC. Protein product: CASSLESTYGYTF.

J is TRBJ1-1 and V is TRBV29-1; the D gene is possibly TRBD1 (6 bases). Germline CDR1 reads SQVTM; CDR2 reads ANQGSEA. The V end lost 6 bases, the J end lost 1 base, and 15 bases lay between the germline ends. CDR3 size: 14 residues. CDR3: CSVVAKTGNTEAFF. CDR3 DNA sequence: TGCAGCGTCGTAGCCAAGACAGGGAACACTGAAGCTTTCTTT.